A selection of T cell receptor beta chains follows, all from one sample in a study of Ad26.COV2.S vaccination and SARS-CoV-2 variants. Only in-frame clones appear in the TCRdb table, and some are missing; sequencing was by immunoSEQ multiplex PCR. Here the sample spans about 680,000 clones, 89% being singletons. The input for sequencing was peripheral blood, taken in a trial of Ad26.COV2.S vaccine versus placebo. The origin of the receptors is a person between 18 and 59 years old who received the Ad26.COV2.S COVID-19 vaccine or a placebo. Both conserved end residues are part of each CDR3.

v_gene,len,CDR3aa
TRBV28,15,CASSLGSRPGLGYTF
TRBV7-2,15,CASSLVAVSYNEQFF
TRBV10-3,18,CAIGPGQEVEYSNQPQHF
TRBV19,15,CASSVGTGTTYEQYF
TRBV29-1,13,CSVGRGPYNEQFF
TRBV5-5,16,CASSFLAGGPRDTQYF
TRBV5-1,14,CASSLGQGASEQFF
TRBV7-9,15,CASSLGGESTDTQYF
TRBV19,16,CASSMPGLGQQETQYF
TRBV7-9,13,CASSWDTDQPQHF
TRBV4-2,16,CASSEEGGLAQYEQYF
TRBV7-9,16,CASIAPRSINTGELFF
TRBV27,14,CASSFLQASNEQFF
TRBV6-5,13,CASTRTGTYEQYF
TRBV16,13,CASSQSWGGEQFF
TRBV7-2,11,CASSFGTEQYF
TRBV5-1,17,CASSLAWVRGSSYEQYF
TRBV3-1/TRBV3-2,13,CASSQEGRYEQYF
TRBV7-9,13,CASSTQGIGSYTF
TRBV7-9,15,CASSPEVGASYEQYF
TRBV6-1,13,CASSPEGYQPQHF